This TCR beta chain was captured in a study of radiation and T cells in renal cell carcinoma. Study-level findings and limits: In blood, top tumor clones expanded by 2 weeks, shrinking by 4.

Time point meaning: blood 2 weeks post-SBRT. The treatment: 15 Gy SBRT to primary tumor, nephrectomy 4 weeks later. V was trimmed by 1 base and J by 6 bases, leaving 16 bases between them. CDR1 is SGHTA and CDR2 is FQGNSA in the germline V gene. CDR3 length equals 15 residues. TCRdb's copy holds only in-frame clones and misses some; the assay was immunoSEQ multiplex PCR. This table holds tens of thousands of clones, 65% to 90% found once. This clone was recorded only once. The antigen remains unidentified. The material sequenced was blood, taken from a patient whose treatment included radiotherapy and nephrectomy. J is TRBJ2-7 and V is TRBV7-2, with D possibly being TRBD2 (5 bases). This clonotype was sampled from a woman in her fifties or sixties with renal cell carcinoma. The CDR3 loop is CASSLVWHGGTEQYF. CDR3 in DNA: TGTGCCAGCAGCTTAGTTTGGCACGGAGGCACCGAGCAGTACTTC.